Presented here are 20 T cell receptor beta chains from one specimen sequenced in a study of T-cell memory formation after mild COVID-19. Via MiXCR, TCRdb re-called the 5' RACE reads, giving one row per CDR3 protein. The sample has hundreds of thousands of distinct CDR3 sequences; roughly 13% are singletons. The sequencing input was PBMCs or a T cell subset sorted from them (not recorded which). The receptors here all came from a man aged 18 to 30 who had mild COVID-19 (a few samples of this study predate the infection). Cell type and time point are not known.

The genes are TRBV12-3 or TRBV12-4 and TRBJ1-2; D may be TRBD1 (5 bases). Trimming took 3 bases from V and 8 from J, leaving 7 bases between them. The CDR3 length is 11 residues. CDR3 sequence: CASSLRDGYTF. The CDR3 nucleotides read TGTGCCAGCAGTTTGCGGGACGGCTACACCTTC.

This clonotype has only a few counts. The V gene is TRBV6-5, the J gene TRBJ2-2; 13 bases map to TRBD2. The CDR3 totals 18 residues. From germline, CDR1 is MNHEY and CDR2 SVGAGI. J gave up 4 bases and V 2 bases, and 7 bases lay outside the gene matches. The CDR3 is CASSYRRTSGGGTGELFF. CDR3 DNA: TGTGCCAGCAGTTACCGACGGACTAGCGGGGGCGGCACCGGGGAGCTGTTTTTT.

V usage is TRBV12-3 or TRBV12-4 and J usage is TRBJ2-2; 9 nucleotides align to TRBD1. The trim removed 6 bases at V and 0 bases at J, leaving 2 bases unmatched. This CDR3 contains 15 residues. CDR3 nucleotide sequence: TGTGCCAGCAGGCACAGGGGGCCGAACACCGGGGAGCTGTTTTTT. Protein sequence: CASRHRGPNTGELFF.

This clonotype came up a few times. Mismatch with germline at one junction end may stem from a read error. The V call is TRBV7-9, the J call TRBJ1-3, with D tentatively TRBD1 (5 bases). Looked up from germline, CDR1 is SEHNR and CDR2 is FQNEAQ (reference sequence). The CDR3 sequence is 14 residues long. This chain's CDR3 is CASSFGGAGYTIYF. The CDR3 DNA reads TGTGCCAGCAGCTTCGGCGGGGCTGGATACACCATATATTTT.

The CDR3 sequence is CASSSMTGNQPQHF. CDR3 in DNA: TGTGCCAGCAGTTCTATGACAGGGAACCAGCCCCAGCATTTT. V and J are TRBV2 and TRBJ1-5, with 7 bases fitting TRBD1. Per the germline V gene, CDR1 is SNHLY and CDR2 is FYNNEI. CDR3 length: 14 amino acids. V lost 5 bases, J lost 7 bases, and 8 bases stayed unmatched.

The chain joins TRBV3-1 to TRBJ1-4, with no clear D. CDR1 is LGHDT, CDR2 YNNKEL, per germline (reference sequence). The CDR3 runs to 17 residues. The ends were cut back, 0 bases at V and 6 bases at J, with 17 bases in the middle. The CDR3, as DNA: TGTGCCAGCAGCCAAGAACTTGGTGGAGGCGCCGATGAAAAACTGTTTTTT. Translated, it gives CASSQELGGGADEKLFF.

The CDR3 DNA follows: TGTGCCAGCTCACCGCGGACAGGGTTTGCAACTAATGAAAAACTGTTTTTT. This sequence encodes CASSPRTGFATNEKLFF. The chain uses TRBV18 and TRBJ1-4; 8 bases fit TRBD1. This CDR3 has 17 amino acids. J lost 0 bases, V lost 3 bases, and 6 bases had no gene match. Germline V lookup: CDR1 KGHSH, CDR2 LQKENI.

This clonotype was counted at least ten times. The chain recombines TRBV4-3 with TRBJ2-3; D is perhaps TRBD2 (7 bases). Germline V lookup: CDR1 LGHNA, CDR2 YSLEER. V was trimmed by 4 bases and J by 0 bases, leaving 11 bases between them. There are 15 residues in the CDR3. The CDR3 region has the DNA TGCGCCAGCAGCCCTAGGGGGGGTAGCACAGATACGCAGTATTTT. Translating gives CASSPRGGSTDTQYF.

The V and J genes are TRBV20-1 and TRBJ2-2, with 7 nucleotides matching TRBD1. Germline values: CDR1 DFQATT, CDR2 SNEGSKA (reference sequence). The CDR3 runs to 14 residues. The junction had 9 bases not matched to a gene; V was cut back by 5 bases and J by 6 bases. CDR3 amino acids: CSALGQYEPGELFF. CDR3 sequence (DNA): TGCAGTGCTCTGGGACAGTACGAACCCGGGGAGCTGTTTTTT.

This clonotype was detected only a few times. This chain connects TRBV7-9 to TRBJ1-5; D gene uncertain. V lost 5 bases and J 6 bases, leaving 14 bases between the germline ends. CDR3 length: 14 residues. Germline lookup yields CDR1 SEHNR and CDR2 FQNEAQ (reference sequence). DNA for the CDR3: TGTGCCAGCAGCCCCGAACCGCGCGGTCAGCCCCAGCATTTT. It translates to CASSPEPRGQPQHF.

This clonotype was counted a few times. The chain joins TRBV11-2 to TRBJ2-1, with D unclear. Trimming left V 4 bases short and J 1 base short, with 11 bases between. Germline lookup yields CDR1 SGHAT and CDR2 FQNNGV. CDR3 length equals 15 residues. The CDR3 loop is CASSSVVGSYNEQFF. In DNA form, the CDR3 reads TGTGCCAGCAGCTCAGTGGTTGGATCCTACAATGAGCAGTTCTTC.

This clonotype was counted only a few times. The chain recombines TRBV28 with TRBJ2-5; possibly TRBD1 for D (7 bases). Germline CDR1 reads MDHEN; CDR2 reads SYDVKM. The length of the CDR3 is 18 residues. Trimming took 4 bases from V and 2 from J, leaving 23 bases between them. CDR3 loop: CASSSEGADRLRQETQYF. The CDR3 region has the DNA TGTGCCAGCAGTTCGGAGGGGGCTGACAGGTTACGACAAGAGACCCAGTACTTC.

A few counts support this clonotype. The V gene is TRBV6-5, the J gene TRBJ2-1, with D perhaps TRBD1 (5 bases). The CDR3 length is 14 residues. The V gene's germline CDR1 is MNHEY and CDR2 SVGAGI. V lost 0 bases, J lost 7 bases, and 10 bases lay in between. In nucleotides, the CDR3 is TGTGCCAGCAGTTACTCTGCAGGGTGGAATGAGCAGTTCTTC. This codes for CASSYSAGWNEQFF.

DNA for the CDR3: TGTGCCAGCAGCTCGGGACAGACGTACACCGGGGAGCTGTTTTTT. Protein: CASSSGQTYTGELFF. This rearrangement joins TRBV5-6 to TRBJ2-2, with 7 bases that match TRBD1. The V gene end was trimmed by 3 bases and the J gene end by 3 bases; junction bases not matched to a gene: 5. Germline V gene lookup returns CDR1 SGHDT and CDR2 YYEEEE. CDR3 length: 15 residues.

The gene calls are TRBV5-1 and TRBJ2-1; TRBD1 aligns across 9 bases. The CDR3 spans 16 residues. V dropped 0 bases and J dropped 6; count of bases not matched to a gene: 7. The germline V gene has CDR1 SGHRS and CDR2 YFSETQ. The CDR3: CASSLVATGGFNEQFF. CDR3 in DNA: TGCGCCAGCAGCTTGGTTGCGACAGGGGGATTCAATGAGCAGTTCTTC. The variable domain in full, with the rest retrieved from reference TRBV5-1 and TRBJ2-1, is KAGVTQTPRYLIKTRGQQVTLSCSPISGHRSVSWYQQTPGQGLQFLFEYFSETQRNKGNFPGRFSGRQFSNSRSEMNVSTLELGDSALYLCASSLVATGGFNEQFFGPGTRLTVL.

This clonotype was counted a few times. This chain joins TRBV29-1 and TRBJ2-2; D unresolved. Looked up from germline, CDR1 is SQVTM and CDR2 is ANQGSEA. CDR3 size: 13 residues. The CDR3 coding sequence is TGCATAGGTCGAACTACGAACACCGGGGAGCTGTTTTTT. Protein: CIGRTTNTGELFF.

The sample holds many counts of this clonotype. The CDR3: CASSLGTGDEQFF. The CDR3 DNA reads as TGCGCCAGCAGCCTAGGGACAGGGGATGAGCAGTTCTTC. The chain combines TRBV5-1 with TRBJ2-1; TRBD1 matches 10 bases. The V segment lost 4 bases and the J segment 8 bases; nucleotides outside the gene matches: 3. The length of the CDR3 is 13 residues. CDR1 and CDR2 (germline): SGHRS, YFSETQ.

This clonotype was detected a few times. The chain links TRBV6-7 to TRBJ2-2; D is perhaps TRBD2 (6 bases). TRBV6-7 has ORF status, its function being uncertain. The CDR3 spans 15 residues. V lost 5 bases, J lost 5 bases, and 15 bases lay in between. This CDR3 is CASSRGTRRTGELFF. CDR3 in DNA: TGTGCCAGCAGTCGCGGGACCCGGCGGACCGGGGAGCTGTTTTTT.

This clonotype was recorded many times. The rearrangement links TRBV11-2 to TRBJ2-3; 9 nucleotides match TRBD1. The trim removed 6 bases at V and 5 bases at J, leaving 18 bases unmatched. CDR1 SGHAT and CDR2 FQNNGV come from the germline V gene. CDR3 size: 18 residues. CDR3 DNA: TGTGCCAGCAGTACCACCGGACAGGGGATATGGGGCGGAGATACGCAGTATTTT. Amino acids: CASSTTGQGIWGGDTQYF.

The J gene is TRBJ1-1, the V gene TRBV12-3 or TRBV12-4, with D perhaps matching TRBD1 (5 bases). CDR3 length equals 14 residues. The V gene lost 6 bases and the J gene lost 5 bases, with 16 bases spanning the gap. The CDR3 sequence is CASRRQIGRTEAFF. CDR3 in DNA: TGTGCCAGCAGGCGACAGATCGGGAGAACTGAAGCTTTCTTT.